This TCR beta chain was sequenced during a study of memory CD8 T cells in hepatitis C reinfection. About the study: Two donors cleared primary HCV but became chronic after reinfection. Pre-reinfection sampling occurred 55 to 20 weeks ahead of detected reinfection.

This sample's time point: pre-reinfection, 55 to 20 weeks before reinfection detection. TCR sequencing was done directly ex vivo on sorted cells, without expansion in vitro. People who inject drugs from Montreal's HEPCO study were the donors. Repertoires were generated with immunoSEQ multiplex PCR, while TCRdb's copy carries only in-frame clones and drops some. Among 50,000 or so clones, 85% to 90% were seen once, and the ten largest hold about 1%. Germline V CDR1 and CDR2: SGHRS, YFSETQ. V was clipped by 0 bases and J by 2 bases; unmatched bases: 4. The length of the CDR3 is 15 residues. Sequencing was done on a sample of naive CD8+ T cells sorted from blood. The rearrangement joins TRBV5-1 to TRBJ2-7; 8 nucleotides agree with TRBD1. The TCR sequence derives from a man between 18 and 35 years old with hepatitis C virus infection. This chain's CDR3 is CASSLGTGMAYEQYF. CDR3 DNA sequence: TGCGCCAGCAGCTTGGGGACAGGGATGGCCTACGAGCAGTACTTC.